These 9 T cell receptor beta chains were all obtained from the same sample, sequenced in a study of CD8+CD57+ T cells in acquired aplastic anemia. Patients picked for sequencing had shown CD8+CD57+ cell expansion detected by flow cytometry. According to the study, genomic DNA was the template for TCR beta VDJ and CDR3 profiling. TCRdb ran MiXCR on the reads and lists one entry per CDR3 protein. In the table there are about 98,000 distinct CDR3 sequences, around 70% of which are singletons. Sequenced material: sorted CD4+, CD8+, or CD8+CD57+ T cells (not recorded which) from PBMCs. These receptors all come from a human donor with aplastic anemia.

This clonotype was counted once. V is TRBV25-1 and J is TRBJ2-7, with 11 bases that match TRBD2. The CDR3 is 14 residues long. With V trimmed by 6 bases and J by 1 base, 2 bases remained unmatched. Germline V gives CDR1 MGHDK, CDR2 SYGVNS. Written as DNA, the CDR3 is TGTGCCAGCAGGCCTAGCGGGGGGTCCTACGAGCAGTACTTC. This sequence encodes CASRPSGGSYEQYF.

This clonotype was seen many times. The chain joins TRBV11-2 to TRBJ2-5, with 14 bases that match TRBD2. CDR1 and CDR2 from the germline V gene are SGHAT and FQNNGV. V shed 5 bases, J shed 5 bases, and the junction held 4 bases outside the gene matches. This CDR3 is built from 15 residues. CDR3 sequence reads: CASSLGLAGVETQYF. CDR3 DNA: TGTGCCAGCAGCCTGGGACTAGCGGGAGTCGAGACCCAGTACTTC.

This clonotype appeared a few times. CDR3 DNA: TGTGCCATCAAGTTGACAGGGGGCGACTATGGCTACACCTTC. It translates to CAIKLTGGDYGYTF. The chain couples TRBV10-3 to TRBJ1-2; 10 bases align to TRBD1. CDR3 length equals 14 residues. With 7 bases clipped from V and 3 bases from J, the junction kept 5 bases outside the gene matches. Germline-derived CDR1 and CDR2 are ENHRY and SYGVKD.

In this sample, this clonotype turned up many times. The chain carries TRBV7-6 and TRBJ2-7; a possible D gene is TRBD2 (5 bases). Between the trimmed V and J ends, which lost 1 base and 1 base, there was a span of 17 bases. The CDR3 consists of 17 residues. CDR1 and CDR2 (germline): SGHVS, FNYEAQ. This CDR3 reads CASSLVQFGSSSYEQYF. CDR3 DNA sequence: TGTGCCAGCAGCTTAGTCCAATTTGGGAGCTCTTCCTACGAGCAGTACTTC.

This clonotype is termed medium-sized. V is TRBV10-3 and J is TRBJ2-7, with D perhaps TRBD2 (5 bases). Deletions cut 10 bases from V and 3 bases from J, with 19 bases between. Germline V gives CDR1 ENHRY, CDR2 SYGVKD. CDR3 size: 14 residues. CDR3 region: CATVLGDHYYEQYF. The CDR3 DNA follows: TGTGCCACCGTTCTCGGGGATCACTACTACGAGCAGTACTTC.

The V call is TRBV29-1, the J call TRBJ1-1, with D unresolved. The germline V gene has CDR1 SQVTM and CDR2 ANQGSEA. The V end was cut by 4 bases, the J end by 4 bases, with 10 bases between. The CDR3 is 12 residues long. As DNA, the CDR3 is TGCAGCGTTGCCGTCTCGAGCACTGAAGCTTTCTTT. Protein: CSVAVSSTEAFF.

The V call is TRBV15, the J call TRBJ1-5; tentatively, D is TRBD1 (5 bases). From germline, CDR1 is LNHNV and CDR2 YYDKDF (reference sequence). Trimming left V 7 bases short and J 2 bases short, with 12 bases between. The CDR3 covers 14 residues. The CDR3 DNA reads as TGTGCCACCAACGGGGGGGATGGCAATCAGCCCCAGCATTTT. Translating gives CATNGGDGNQPQHF.

There are many counts of this clonotype. The rearrangement uses TRBV19 and TRBJ2-1; 12 bases agree with TRBD2. CDR1 is LNHDA, CDR2 SQIVND, per germline (reference sequence). V was clipped by 2 bases and J by 8 bases; unmatched bases: 4. The CDR3 is made up of 15 amino acids. Written as DNA, the CDR3 is TGTGCCAGTAGTATAATGACTAGCGGGAGTTATGAGCAGTTCTTC. Amino acids: CASSIMTSGSYEQFF.

This chain links TRBV9 with TRBJ2-3; D is ambiguous. Germline CDR1 and CDR2: SGDLS and YYNGEE. The CDR3 extends over 15 amino acids. V lost 3 bases, J lost 0 bases, and 11 bases lay in between. Written as DNA, the CDR3 is TGTGCCAGCAGCGCCGACGAAGACAGCACAGATACGCAGTATTTT. Protein sequence: CASSADEDSTDTQYF.